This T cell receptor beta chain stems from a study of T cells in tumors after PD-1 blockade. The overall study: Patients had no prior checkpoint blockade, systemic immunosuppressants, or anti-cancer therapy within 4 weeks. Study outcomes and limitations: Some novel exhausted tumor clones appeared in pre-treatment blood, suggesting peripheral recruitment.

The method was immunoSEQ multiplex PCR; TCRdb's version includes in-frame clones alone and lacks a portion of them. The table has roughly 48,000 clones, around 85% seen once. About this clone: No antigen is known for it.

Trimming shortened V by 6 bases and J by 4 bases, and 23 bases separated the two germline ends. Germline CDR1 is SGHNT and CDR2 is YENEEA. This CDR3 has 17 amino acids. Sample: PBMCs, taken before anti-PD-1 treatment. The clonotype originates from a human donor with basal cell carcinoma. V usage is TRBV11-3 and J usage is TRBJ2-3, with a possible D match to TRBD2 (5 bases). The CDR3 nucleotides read TGTGCCAGCAGTTCCCCCTTCTCCGGGATGGGTGCAGATACGCAGTATTTT. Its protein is CASSSPFSGMGADTQYF.